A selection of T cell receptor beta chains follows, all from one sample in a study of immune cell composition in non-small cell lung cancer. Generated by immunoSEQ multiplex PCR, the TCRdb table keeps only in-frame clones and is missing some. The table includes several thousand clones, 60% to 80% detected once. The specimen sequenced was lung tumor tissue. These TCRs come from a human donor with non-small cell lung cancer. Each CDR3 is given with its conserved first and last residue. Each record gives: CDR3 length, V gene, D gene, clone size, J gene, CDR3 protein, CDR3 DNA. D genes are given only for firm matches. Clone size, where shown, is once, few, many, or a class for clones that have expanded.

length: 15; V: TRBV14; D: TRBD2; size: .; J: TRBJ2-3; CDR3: CASSQTSGSTDTQYF; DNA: TGTGCCAGCAGCCAAACTAGCGGGAGCACAGATACGCAGTATTTT
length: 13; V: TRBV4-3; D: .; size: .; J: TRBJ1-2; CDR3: CASSQDRRAGYTF; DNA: TGCGCCAGCAGCCAAGATCGCAGGGCTGGCTACACCTTC
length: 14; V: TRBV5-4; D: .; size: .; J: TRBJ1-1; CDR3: CASSSRGEGTEAFF; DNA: TGTGCCAGCAGCAGTCGAGGGGAGGGCACTGAAGCTTTCTTT
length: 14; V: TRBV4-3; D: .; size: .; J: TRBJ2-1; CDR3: CASSQAGEYNEQFF; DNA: TGCGCCAGCAGCCAAGCCGGGGAATACAATGAGCAGTTCTTC
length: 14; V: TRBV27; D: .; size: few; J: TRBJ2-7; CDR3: CASSLLGGVYEQYF; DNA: TGTGCCAGCAGTTTATTAGGAGGGGTCTACGAGCAGTACTTC
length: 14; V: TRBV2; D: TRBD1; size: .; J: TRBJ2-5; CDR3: CASSGQGASETQYF; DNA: TGTGCCAGCAGCGGACAGGGGGCTTCGGAGACCCAGTACTTC
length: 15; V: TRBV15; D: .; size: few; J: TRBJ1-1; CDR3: CATSRDSGWGTEAFF; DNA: TGTGCCACCAGCAGAGATAGCGGTTGGGGCACTGAAGCTTTCTTT
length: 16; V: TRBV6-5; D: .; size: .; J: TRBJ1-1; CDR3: CASSFVTTGIDTEAFF; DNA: TGTGCCAGCAGTTTCGTAACAACAGGCATAGACACTGAAGCTTTCTTT
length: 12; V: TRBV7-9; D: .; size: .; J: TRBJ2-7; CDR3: CASNLGAYEQYF; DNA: TGTGCCAGCAATCTAGGGGCCTACGAGCAGTACTTC
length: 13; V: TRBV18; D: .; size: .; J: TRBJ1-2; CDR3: CASSPGLSSGYTF; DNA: TGTGCCAGCTCACCGGGACTTTCCTCTGGCTACACCTTC
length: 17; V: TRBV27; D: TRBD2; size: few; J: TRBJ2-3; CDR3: CASSFEVAGGTTDTQYF; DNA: TGTGCCAGCAGTTTTGAGGTAGCGGGAGGCACCACAGATACGCAGTATTTT
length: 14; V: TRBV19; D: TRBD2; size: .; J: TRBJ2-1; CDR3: CASSFWTSGAEQFF; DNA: TGTGCCAGTAGTTTTTGGACTAGCGGGGCTGAGCAGTTCTTC
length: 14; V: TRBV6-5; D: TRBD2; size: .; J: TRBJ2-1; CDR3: CASRAAGGYNEQFF; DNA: TGTGCCAGCAGAGCAGCGGGAGGATACAATGAGCAGTTCTTC
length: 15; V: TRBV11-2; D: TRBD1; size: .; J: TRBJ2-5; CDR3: CASSLASGGRKTQYF; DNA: TGTGCCAGCAGCTTAGCTTCAGGGGGCAGGAAGACCCAGTACTTC
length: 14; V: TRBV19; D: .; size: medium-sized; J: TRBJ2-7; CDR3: CASSLAPGSYEQYF; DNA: TGTGCCAGTAGTCTAGCCCCGGGATCCTACGAGCAGTACTTC
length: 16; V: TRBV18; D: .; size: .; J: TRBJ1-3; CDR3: CASSPGQIHSGNTIYF; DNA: TGTGCCAGCTCACCAGGACAAATTCACTCTGGAAACACCATATATTTT
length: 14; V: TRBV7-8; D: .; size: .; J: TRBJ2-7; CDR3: CASSLGRSSYEQYF; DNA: TGTGCCAGCAGCTTAGGTCGCAGCTCCTACGAGCAGTACTTC
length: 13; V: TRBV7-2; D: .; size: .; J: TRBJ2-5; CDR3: CASTSRVPETQYF; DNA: TGTGCCAGCACCTCAAGAGTCCCAGAGACCCAGTACTTC
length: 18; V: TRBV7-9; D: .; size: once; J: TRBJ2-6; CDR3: CASSPWGRTNSGANVLTF; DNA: TGTGCCAGCAGCCCCTGGGGGAGGACCAACTCTGGGGCCAACGTCCTGACTTTC
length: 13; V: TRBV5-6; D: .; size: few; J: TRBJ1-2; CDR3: CASSSTGRYGYTF; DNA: TGTGCCAGCAGCTCAACAGGACGGTATGGCTACACCTTC
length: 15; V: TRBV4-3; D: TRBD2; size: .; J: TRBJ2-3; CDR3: CASSPTSALTDTQYF; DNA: TGCGCCAGCAGCCCGACTAGCGCCCTCACAGATACGCAGTATTTT
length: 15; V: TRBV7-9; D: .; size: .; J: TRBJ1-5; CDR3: CANSATRSGDQPQHF; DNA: TGTGCCAACAGCGCAACACGGTCGGGGGATCAGCCCCAGCATTTT
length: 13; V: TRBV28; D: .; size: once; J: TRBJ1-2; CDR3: CASSPGGNYGYTF; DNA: TGTGCCAGCAGCCCCGGCGGGAACTATGGCTACACCTTC
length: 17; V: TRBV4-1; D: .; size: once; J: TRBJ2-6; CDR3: CASSQGLYLRVAHVLTF; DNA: TGCGCCAGCAGCCAAGGTCTTTACCTTCGCGTTGCTCACGTCCTGACTTTC
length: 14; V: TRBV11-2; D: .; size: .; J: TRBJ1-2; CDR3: CASSINRDYYGYTF; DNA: TGTGCCAGCAGCATAAACAGGGATTACTATGGCTACACCTTC
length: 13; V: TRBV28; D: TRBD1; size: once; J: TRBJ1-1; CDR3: CASSRDRVTEAFF; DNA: TGTGCCAGCAGTAGGGACAGGGTCACTGAAGCTTTCTTT
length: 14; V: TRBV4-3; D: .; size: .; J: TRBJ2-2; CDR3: CASSQETGTGELFF; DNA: TGCGCCAGCAGCCAAGAGACAGGCACCGGGGAGCTGTTTTTT
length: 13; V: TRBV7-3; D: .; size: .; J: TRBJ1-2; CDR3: CASSLGGIDGYTF; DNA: TGTGCCAGCAGCTTAGGGGGGATCGATGGCTACACCTTC
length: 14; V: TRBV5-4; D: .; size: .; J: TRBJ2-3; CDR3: CASSLERSTDTQYF; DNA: TGTGCCAGCAGCTTGGAGCGTAGCACAGATACGCAGTATTTT
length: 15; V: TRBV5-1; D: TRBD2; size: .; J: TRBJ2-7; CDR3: CASSLGASGKYEQYF; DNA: TGCGCCAGCAGCTTAGGGGCTAGCGGGAAGTACGAGCAGTACTTC
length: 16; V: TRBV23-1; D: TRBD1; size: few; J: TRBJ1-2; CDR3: CASSRRTGDFNYGYTF; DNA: TGCGCCAGCAGTCGCCGGACAGGGGACTTTAACTATGGCTACACCTTC
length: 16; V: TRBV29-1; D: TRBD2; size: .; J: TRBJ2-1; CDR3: CSVDGLGGLASNEQFF; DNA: TGCAGCGTTGATGGGTTGGGGGGACTAGCAAGCAATGAGCAGTTCTTC
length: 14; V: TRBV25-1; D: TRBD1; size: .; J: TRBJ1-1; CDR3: CASSDARGRPEAFF; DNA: TGTGCCAGCAGTGATGCCAGGGGGCGCCCTGAAGCTTTCTTT
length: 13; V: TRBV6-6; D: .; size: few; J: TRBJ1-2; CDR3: CASSYPGTDGYTF; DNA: TGTGCCAGCAGTTACCCAGGGACTGATGGCTACACCTTC
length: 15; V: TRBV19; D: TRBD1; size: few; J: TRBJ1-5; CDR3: CASSMGTGVRQPQHF; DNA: TGTGCCAGTAGTATGGGGACAGGGGTACGTCAGCCCCAGCATTTT
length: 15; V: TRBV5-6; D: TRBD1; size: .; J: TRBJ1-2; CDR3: CASSALVKGAYGYTF; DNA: TGTGCCAGCAGCGCCCTGGTGAAGGGGGCCTATGGCTACACCTTC
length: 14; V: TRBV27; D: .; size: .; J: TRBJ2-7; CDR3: CASSFAGTKNEQYF; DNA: TGTGCCAGCAGTTTTGCGGGTACCAAGAACGAGCAGTACTTC
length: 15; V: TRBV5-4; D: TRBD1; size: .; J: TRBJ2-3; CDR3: CASSGSGTGGDTQYF; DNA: TGTGCCAGCAGCGGTTCCGGGACAGGTGGAGATACGCAGTATTTT
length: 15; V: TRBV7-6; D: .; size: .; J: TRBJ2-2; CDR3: CATRGEATNTGELFF; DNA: TGTGCCACTCGTGGGGAGGCGACGAACACCGGGGAGCTGTTTTTT
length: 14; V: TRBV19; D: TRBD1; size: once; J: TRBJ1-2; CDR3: CASSTRQGSYGYTF; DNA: TGTGCCAGTAGTACTCGACAGGGCAGCTATGGCTACACCTTC
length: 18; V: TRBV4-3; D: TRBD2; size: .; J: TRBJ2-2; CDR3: CASSQQLAGLADTGELFF; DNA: TGCGCCAGCAGCCAACAACTGGCGGGACTAGCGGACACCGGGGAGCTGTTTTTT
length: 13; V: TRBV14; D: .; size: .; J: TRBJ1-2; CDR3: CASSQAQGYGYTF; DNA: TGTGCCAGCAGCCAGGCACAGGGTTACGGCTACACCTTC
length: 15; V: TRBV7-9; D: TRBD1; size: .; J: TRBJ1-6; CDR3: CASSQTGTGESPLHF; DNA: TGTGCCAGCAGTCAGACCGGGACAGGGGAATCACCCCTCCACTTT
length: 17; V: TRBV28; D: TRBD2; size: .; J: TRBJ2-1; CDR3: CASRQTSGRSGRNEQFF; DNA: TGTGCCAGCAGACAGACTAGCGGGAGGTCTGGGAGGAATGAGCAGTTCTTC
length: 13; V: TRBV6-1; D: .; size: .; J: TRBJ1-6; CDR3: CASSQGGSSPLHF; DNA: TGTGCCAGCAGTCAGGGAGGGTCTTCACCCCTCCACTTT
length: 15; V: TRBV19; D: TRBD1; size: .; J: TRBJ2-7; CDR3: CASSIGTGGAYEQYF; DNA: TGTGCCAGTAGTATTGGGACAGGAGGGGCCTACGAGCAGTACTTC
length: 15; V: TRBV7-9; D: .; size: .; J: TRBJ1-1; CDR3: CASSLPLGKDTEAFF; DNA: TGTGCCAGCAGCTTACCCCTCGGGAAGGACACTGAAGCTTTCTTT
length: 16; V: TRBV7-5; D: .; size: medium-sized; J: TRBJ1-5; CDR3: CVRSAPEQGGNQPQHF; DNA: TGTGTCAGAAGCGCACCCGAACAGGGGGGCAATCAGCCCCAGCATTTT
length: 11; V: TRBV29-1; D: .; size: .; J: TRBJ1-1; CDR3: CSVFHDTEAFF; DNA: TGCAGCGTTTTTCATGACACTGAAGCTTTCTTT
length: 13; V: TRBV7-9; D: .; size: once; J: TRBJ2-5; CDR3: CASSLSGLETQYF; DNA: TGTGCCAGCAGCTTATCCGGGTTAGAGACCCAGTACTTC
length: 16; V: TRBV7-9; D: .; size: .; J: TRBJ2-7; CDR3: CASSLAGGPSSYEQYF; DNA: TGTGCCAGCAGCTTAGCCGGCGGTCCTAGCTCCTACGAGCAGTACTTC
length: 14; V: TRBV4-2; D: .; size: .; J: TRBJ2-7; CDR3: CASSGGTAYYEQYF; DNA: TGTGCCAGCAGCGGCGGGACCGCATACTACGAGCAGTACTTC